Described below is a single T cell receptor beta chain sequence and its context. Terminally differentiated effector memory CD45RA+ cells were excluded by CCR7 positive selection of CD45RO-negative cells. Healthy HIV-negative adults with no recent acute infections or vaccinations were recruited as donors. These data originate in a study of shared clonotypes between healthy human individuals. Sequencing used immunoSEQ multiplex PCR; TCRdb keeps in-frame clones, though not all of them. The sample lists some 2.1 million clones, just under 95% seen once, with 1.1% in the top ten. CDR3 length: 11 residues. Germline CDR1 MNHNS, CDR2 SASEGT. Trimming pared 5 bases from V and 7 bases from J, leaving 8 bases between.

The TCR originated in a man aged 18 to 35 in good health. Sample: naive CD8+ T cells sorted from blood. This chain joins TRBV6-1 and TRBJ1-2; D is undetermined. In DNA, the CDR3 is TGTGCCAGCAGTCCTAGCGGTGGCTACACCTTC. This codes for CASSPSGGYTF.